Listed below are T cell receptor beta chains from one sample, sequenced in a study of CD8 T cells in ankylosing spondylitis. MiXCR, applied by TCRdb to the 5' RACE reads, yields one record per CDR3 protein. The sample has 100,000 to 150,000 distinct CDR3 sequences, roughly an eighth seen once. The sequenced material came from blood, either unsorted or a sorted T cell fraction (not recorded which). The receptor source for this set is a female donor with ankylosing spondylitis or in good health (not recorded which). CDR3s include the opening cysteine and the closing phenylalanine or tryptophan.

length | V | CDR3
15 | TRBV7-2 | CASSLRGALTYEQYF
13 | TRBV20-1 | CSAQPGPYQPQHF
14 | TRBV12-3/TRBV12-4 | CASSLGQVDGELFF
16 | TRBV28 | CASSSSGTANTGELFF
15 | TRBV10-3 | CAISESRGIYNEQFF
15 | TRBV3-1 | CASSRDRNTYNEQFF
13 | TRBV5-1 | CASSYGQSYGYTF
12 | TRBV20-1 | CSARTGYYGYTF
14 | TRBV5-1 | CASSSRDSGNTIYF
12 | TRBV12-3/TRBV12-4 | CASSYEAYEQYF
16 | TRBV20-1 | CSARDLASGRIDEQYF
14 | TRBV30 | CAWGPGTGNTEAFF
15 | TRBV7-6 | CASSFELGRQETQYF
15 | TRBV18 | CASSPDIATNEKLFF
10 | TRBV10-3 | CATWGSEQFF
14 | TRBV5-1 | CASSPRPGGDTQYF
17 | TRBV28 | CASSSLPSGRIYNEQFF
16 | TRBV7-8 | CASSSRTDPKVETQYF
14 | TRBV20-1 | CSADFSGRVETQYF
14 | TRBV19 | CASSDDRGSGELFF
14 | TRBV7-9 | CASSPWTSNQPQHF
14 | TRBV12-3/TRBV12-4 | CASSTVSQATEAFF
12 | TRBV12-3/TRBV12-4 | CASAWGNTEAFF
12 | TRBV5-1 | CASSLDSLEQFF
13 | TRBV20-1 | CSAVTGEGGEAFF
13 | TRBV12-3/TRBV12-4 | CASRKGQGTGYTF
16 | TRBV24-1 | CATSDPSTKNTGELFF
16 | TRBV3-1 | CASSYETGGRGGEQFF
15 | TRBV24-1 | CATSDSDRVGNTIYF